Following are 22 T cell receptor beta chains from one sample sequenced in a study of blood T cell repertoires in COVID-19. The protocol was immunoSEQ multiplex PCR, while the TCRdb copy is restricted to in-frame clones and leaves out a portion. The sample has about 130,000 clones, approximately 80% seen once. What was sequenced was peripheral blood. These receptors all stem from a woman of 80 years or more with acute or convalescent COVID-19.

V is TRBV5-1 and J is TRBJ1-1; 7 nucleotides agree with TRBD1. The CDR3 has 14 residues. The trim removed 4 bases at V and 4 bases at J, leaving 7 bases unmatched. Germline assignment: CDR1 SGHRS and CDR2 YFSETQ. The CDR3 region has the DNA TGCGCCAGCAGCGACAGGGTTGGGGGCACTGAAGCTTTCTTT. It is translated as CASSDRVGGTEAFF.

The CDR3 bases are TGTGCCAGCAGCCGCCGACAGGGCTCTGGAAACACCATATATTTT. This encodes CASSRRQGSGNTIYF. V gene TRBV5-4 combines with J gene TRBJ1-3, with TRBD1 matching 7 bases. The CDR3 loop spans 15 amino acids. Trimming took 4 bases from V and 0 from J; bases not matched to a gene: 4. Germline V gene sequence: CDR1 SGHNT, CDR2 YYREEE (reference sequence).

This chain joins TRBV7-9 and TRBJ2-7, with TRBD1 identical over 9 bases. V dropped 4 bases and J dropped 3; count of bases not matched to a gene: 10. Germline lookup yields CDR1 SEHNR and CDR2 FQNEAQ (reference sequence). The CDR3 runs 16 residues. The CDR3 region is CASSWDLGTGYYEQYF. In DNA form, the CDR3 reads TGTGCCAGCAGCTGGGACCTAGGGACAGGGTACTACGAGCAGTACTTC. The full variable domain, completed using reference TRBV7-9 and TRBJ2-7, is DTGVSQNPRHKITKRGQNVTFRCDPISEHNRLYWYRQTLGQGPEFLTYFQNEAQLEKSRLLSDRFSAERPKGSFSTLEIQRTEQGDSAMYLCASSWDLGTGYYEQYFGPGTRLTVT.

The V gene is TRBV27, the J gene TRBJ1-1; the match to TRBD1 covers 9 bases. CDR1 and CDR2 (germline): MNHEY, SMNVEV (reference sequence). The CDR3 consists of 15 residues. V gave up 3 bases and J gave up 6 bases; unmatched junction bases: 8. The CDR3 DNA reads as TGTGCCAGCAGTTTCTTCGGACAGGGGAGCCCTGAAGCTTTCTTT. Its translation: CASSFFGQGSPEAFF.

The CDR3 sequence: CASSASGGATQTQYF. In nucleotides, the CDR3 is TGTGCCAGCAGCGCGAGCGGGGGGGCCACCCAGACCCAGTACTTC. V usage is TRBV9 and J usage is TRBJ2-5, with 10 bases lining up with TRBD2. The CDR3 spans 15 residues. V shed 3 bases and J 6 bases; nucleotides not matched to a gene: 8. Germline V gives CDR1 SGDLS, CDR2 YYNGEE.

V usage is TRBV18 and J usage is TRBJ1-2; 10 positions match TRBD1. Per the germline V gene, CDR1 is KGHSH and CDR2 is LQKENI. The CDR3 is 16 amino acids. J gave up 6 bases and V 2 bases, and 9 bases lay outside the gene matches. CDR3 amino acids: CASSPEGQGRGDGYTF. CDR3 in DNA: TGTGCCAGCTCACCAGAGGGACAGGGGAGGGGAGATGGCTACACCTTC.

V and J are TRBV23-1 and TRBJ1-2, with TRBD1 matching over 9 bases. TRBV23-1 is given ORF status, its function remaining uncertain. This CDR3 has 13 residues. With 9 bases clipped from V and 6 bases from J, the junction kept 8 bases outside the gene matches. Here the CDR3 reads CARGTGQFDGYTF. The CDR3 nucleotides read TGCGCCAGGGGGACAGGGCAATTCGATGGCTACACCTTC.

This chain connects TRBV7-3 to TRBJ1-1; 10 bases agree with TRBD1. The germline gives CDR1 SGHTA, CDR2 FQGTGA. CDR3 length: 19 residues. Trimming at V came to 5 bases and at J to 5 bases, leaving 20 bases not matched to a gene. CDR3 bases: TGTGCCAGCAGCCCCCAGCCTGACAGGGGGCTTGGTTCGAGGACTGAAGCTTTCTTT. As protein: CASSPQPDRGLGSRTEAFF. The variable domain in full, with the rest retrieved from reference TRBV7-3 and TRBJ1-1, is GAGVSQTPSNKVTEKGKYVELRCDPISGHTALYWYRQSLGQGPEFLIYFQGTGAADDSGLPNDRFFAVRPEGSVSTLKIQRTERGDSAVYLCASSPQPDRGLGSRTEAFFGQGTRLTVV.

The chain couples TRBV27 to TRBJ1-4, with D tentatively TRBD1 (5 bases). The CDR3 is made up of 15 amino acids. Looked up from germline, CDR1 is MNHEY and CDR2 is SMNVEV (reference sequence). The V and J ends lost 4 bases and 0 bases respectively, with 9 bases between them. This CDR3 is CASSWGGATNEKLFF. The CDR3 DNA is TGTGCCAGCAGTTGGGGGGGGGCAACTAATGAAAAACTGTTTTTT.

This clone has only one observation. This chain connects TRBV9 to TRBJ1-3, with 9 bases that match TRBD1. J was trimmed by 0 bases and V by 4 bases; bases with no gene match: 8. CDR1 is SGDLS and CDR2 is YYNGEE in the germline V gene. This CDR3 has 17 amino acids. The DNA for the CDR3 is TGTGCCAGCAGCCCAAGGACAGGGGCAATCTCTGGAAACACCATATATTTT. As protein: CASSPRTGAISGNTIYF.

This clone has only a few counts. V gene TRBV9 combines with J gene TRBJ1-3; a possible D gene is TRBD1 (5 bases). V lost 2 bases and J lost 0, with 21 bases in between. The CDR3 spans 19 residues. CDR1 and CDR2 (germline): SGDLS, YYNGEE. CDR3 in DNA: TGTGCCAGCAGCGTGGGGGGGTACAGTGGCGTAAGCTCTGGAAACACCATATATTTT. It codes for CASSVGGYSGVSSGNTIYF.

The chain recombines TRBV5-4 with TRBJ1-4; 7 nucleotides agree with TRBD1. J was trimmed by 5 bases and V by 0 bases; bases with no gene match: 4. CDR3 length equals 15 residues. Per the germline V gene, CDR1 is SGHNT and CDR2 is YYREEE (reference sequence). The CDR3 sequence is CASSLVGGSNEKLFF. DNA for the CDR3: TGTGCCAGCAGCTTGGTAGGGGGCTCCAATGAAAAACTGTTTTTT.

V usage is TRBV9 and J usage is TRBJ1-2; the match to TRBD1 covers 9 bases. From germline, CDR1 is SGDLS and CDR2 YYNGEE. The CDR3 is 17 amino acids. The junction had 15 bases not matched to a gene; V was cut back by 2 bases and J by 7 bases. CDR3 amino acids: CASSVLIGGQGATGYTF. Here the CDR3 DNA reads TGTGCCAGCAGCGTCCTCATAGGGGGACAGGGAGCGACTGGCTACACCTTC.

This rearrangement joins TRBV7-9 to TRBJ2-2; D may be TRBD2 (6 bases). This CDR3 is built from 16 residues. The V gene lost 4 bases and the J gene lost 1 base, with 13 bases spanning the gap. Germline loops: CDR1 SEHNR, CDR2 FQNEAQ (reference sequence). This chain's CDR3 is CASSSPDGGNTGELFF. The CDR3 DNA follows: TGTGCCAGCAGCTCACCCGACGGGGGGAACACCGGGGAGCTGTTTTTT.

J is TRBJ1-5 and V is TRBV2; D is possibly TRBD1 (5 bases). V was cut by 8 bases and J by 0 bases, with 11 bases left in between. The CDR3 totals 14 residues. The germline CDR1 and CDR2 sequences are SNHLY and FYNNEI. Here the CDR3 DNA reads TGTGCCAGCTTGGCGGGGGGTAGCAATCAGCCCCAGCATTTT. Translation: CASLAGGSNQPQHF.

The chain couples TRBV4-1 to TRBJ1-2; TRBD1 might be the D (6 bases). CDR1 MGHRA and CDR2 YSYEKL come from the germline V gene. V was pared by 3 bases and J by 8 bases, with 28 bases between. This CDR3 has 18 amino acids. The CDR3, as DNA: TGCGCCAGCAGCCAGAACCCGCCCTTAACCCAGGGGACGGAAGGCTACACCTTC. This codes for CASSQNPPLTQGTEGYTF.

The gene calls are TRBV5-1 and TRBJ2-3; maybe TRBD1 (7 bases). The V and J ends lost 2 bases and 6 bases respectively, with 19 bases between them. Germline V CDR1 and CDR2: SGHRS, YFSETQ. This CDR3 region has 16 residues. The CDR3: CASSFGGQGGRDTQYF. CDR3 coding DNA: TGCGCCAGCAGCTTTGGCGGGCAGGGGGGACGTGATACGCAGTATTTT.

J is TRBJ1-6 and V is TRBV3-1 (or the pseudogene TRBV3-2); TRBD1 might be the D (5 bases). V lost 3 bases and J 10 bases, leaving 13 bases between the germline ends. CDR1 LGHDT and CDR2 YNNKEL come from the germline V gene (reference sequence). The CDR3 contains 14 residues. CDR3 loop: CASSQAGAFSPLHF. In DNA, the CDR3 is TGTGCCAGCAGCCAGGCTGGGGCTTTCTCACCCCTCCACTTT.

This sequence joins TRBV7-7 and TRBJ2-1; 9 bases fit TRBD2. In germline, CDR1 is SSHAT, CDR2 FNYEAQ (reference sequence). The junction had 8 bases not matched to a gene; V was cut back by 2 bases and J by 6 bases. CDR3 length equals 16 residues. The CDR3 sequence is CASSLSSAGGPNEQFF. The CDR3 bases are TGTGCCAGCAGCTTAAGCTCAGCGGGGGGCCCCAATGAGCAGTTCTTC.

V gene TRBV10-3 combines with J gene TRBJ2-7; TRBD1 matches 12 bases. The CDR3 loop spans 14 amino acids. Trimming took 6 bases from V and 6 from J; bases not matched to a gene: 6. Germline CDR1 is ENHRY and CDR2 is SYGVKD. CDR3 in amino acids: CAISLGQGATEQYF. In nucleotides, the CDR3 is TGTGCCATCAGCTTGGGACAGGGGGCGACCGAGCAGTACTTC.

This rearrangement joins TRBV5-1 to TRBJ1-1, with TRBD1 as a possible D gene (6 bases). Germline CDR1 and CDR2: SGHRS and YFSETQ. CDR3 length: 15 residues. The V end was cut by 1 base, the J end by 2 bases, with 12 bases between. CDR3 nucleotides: TGCGCCAGCAGCTTGACAGGGCTCGGAAACACTGAAGCTTTCTTT. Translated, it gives CASSLTGLGNTEAFF.

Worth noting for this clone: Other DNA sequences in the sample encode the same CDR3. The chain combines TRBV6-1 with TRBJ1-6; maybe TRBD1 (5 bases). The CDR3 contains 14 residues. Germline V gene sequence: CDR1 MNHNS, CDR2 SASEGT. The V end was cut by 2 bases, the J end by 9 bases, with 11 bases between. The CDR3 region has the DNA TGTGCCAGCAGTGAACGGCAGGGTACTTCACCCCTCCACTTT. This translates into CASSERQGTSPLHF.